Listed here are 31 T cell receptor beta chains from one sample, sequenced in a study of blood T cells in healthy people across ages. Using a J-beta primer mix together with a sample-barcoded 5' primer, a second PCR was run for about 6 to 11 cycles. One entry per CDR3 protein, called by TCRdb with MiXCR from the 5' RACE reads. The table lists 780,000 or so distinct CDR3 sequences, approximately 60% of them singletons. Specimen: blood. These receptors came from a man aged 35 to 55 in good health.

This chain joins TRBV10-3 and TRBJ2-7; TRBD2 matches at 9 bases. This CDR3 spans 16 amino acids. After removal of 4 bases from V and 6 bases from J, the junction contained 13 bases not matched to a gene. CDR1 and CDR2 from the germline V gene are ENHRY and SYGVKD. Written as DNA, the CDR3 is TGTGCCATCAGTGGGAAAATAGCGGGAGATGTTGGCGAGCAGTACTTC. It codes for CAISGKIAGDVGEQYF.

This chain joins TRBV4-2 and TRBJ2-5, with 9 bases identical to TRBD2. J was trimmed by 4 bases and V by 4 bases; bases with no gene match: 7. This CDR3 contains 15 residues. CDR1 and CDR2 (germline): LGHNA, YNFKEQ. The CDR3: CASSRIAGAVETQYF. CDR3 bases: TGTGCCAGCAGCCGTATAGCGGGAGCGGTAGAGACCCAGTACTTC.

This clonotype appeared many times. J is TRBJ2-7 and V is TRBV4-1; D perhaps matches TRBD2 (5 bases). Germline-derived CDR1 and CDR2 are MGHRA and YSYEKL. The CDR3 spans 14 residues. Trimming removed 6 bases at V and 3 bases at J, with 15 bases between. The CDR3 sequence is CASSVGGEDYEQYF. The CDR3 region has the DNA TGCGCCAGCAGTGTTGGAGGCGAGGACTACGAGCAGTACTTC.

The chain is built from TRBV20-1 and TRBJ1-2; D unresolved. Per germline, CDR1 DFQATT and CDR2 SNEGSKA (reference sequence). The CDR3 is 14 amino acids. V lost 3 bases and J 8 bases, leaving 19 bases between the germline ends. CDR3 coding DNA: TGCAGTGCTAGGACCAAAAGATTTCTGTGGGGCTACACCTTC. Encoded protein: CSARTKRFLWGYTF.

The CDR3 DNA follows: TGTGCCACCAGTGATTTGAAGGGTATGGACACAGATACGCAGTATTTT. Protein sequence: CATSDLKGMDTDTQYF. V and J are TRBV24-1 and TRBJ2-3, with D unclear. The length of the CDR3 is 16 residues. Looked up from germline, CDR1 is KGHDR and CDR2 is SFDVKD. V lost 0 bases and J lost 2, with 11 bases in between.

This clonotype was found a few times. The V call is TRBV7-2, the J call TRBJ2-3; the match to TRBD2 covers 8 bases. Germline CDR1 and CDR2: SGHTA and FQGNSA. The CDR3 loop spans 16 amino acids. With 6 bases clipped from V and 4 bases from J, the junction kept 12 bases outside the gene matches. CDR3 loop: CASRRPGGVGSDTQYF. DNA for the CDR3: TGTGCCAGCAGAAGGCCGGGAGGGGTCGGATCAGATACGCAGTATTTT.

V and J are TRBV12-3 or TRBV12-4 and TRBJ1-2; 10 nucleotides match TRBD1. Trimming removed 2 bases from V and 5 bases from J; junction bases left unmatched: 14. This CDR3 comprises 18 residues. The DNA for the CDR3 is TGTGCCAGCAGTTTAATGGTTTCAGGGACAGGGGTTCGGTATGGCTACACCTTC. Residues: CASSLMVSGTGVRYGYTF.

This clonotype was counted once. This chain links TRBV6-6 with TRBJ1-5, with 8 nucleotides matching TRBD1. In germline, CDR1 is MNHNY, CDR2 SVGAGI (reference sequence). The junction had 5 bases not matched to a gene; V was cut back by 3 bases and J by 4 bases. CDR3 length: 15 amino acids. Written as DNA, the CDR3 is TGTGCCAGCAGTTATGCGGACAGGGTAAATCAGCCCCAGCATTTT. Translation: CASSYADRVNQPQHF.

The chain joins TRBV29-1 to TRBJ2-2; 11 bases match TRBD1. J gave up 6 bases and V 6 bases, and 6 bases lay outside the gene matches. This CDR3 region has 14 residues. Germline V gives CDR1 SQVTM, CDR2 ANQGSEA. The CDR3 DNA reads as TGCAGCGTACGGACAGGGGGCGATGCCGGGGAGCTGTTTTTT. Encoded protein: CSVRTGGDAGELFF.

CDR3: CASSPQPMNTEAFF. CDR3 DNA: TGTGCCAGCAGCCCACAGCCGATGAACACTGAAGCTTTCTTT. V usage is TRBV9 and J usage is TRBJ1-1; no clear D gene. Germline CDR1 reads SGDLS; CDR2 reads YYNGEE. V shed 4 bases and J shed 0 bases, with 10 bases lying between them. The CDR3 covers 14 residues. Full variable domain (outside the CDR3, taken from reference TRBV9 and TRBJ1-1): DSGVTQTPKHLITATGQRVTLRCSPRSGDLSVYWYQQSLDQGLQFLIQYYNGEERAKGNILERFSAQQFPDLHSELNLSSLELGDSALYFCASSPQPMNTEAFFGQGTRLTVV.

The chain joins TRBV11-1 to TRBJ2-3; D assignment may be TRBD1 or TRBD2 (5 bases each). V lost 0 bases, J lost 10 bases, and 14 bases lay in between. Germline CDR1 is SGHAT and CDR2 is FQDESV (reference sequence). The CDR3 totals 14 residues. CDR3: CASSLALGEGAQYF. The CDR3 DNA is TGTGCCAGCAGCTTAGCTTTGGGGGAAGGGGCGCAGTATTTT.

This clonotype was counted a single time. The J gene is TRBJ1-2, the V gene TRBV2; D is uncertain. Trimming cost V 3 bases and J 6 bases, with 11 bases left between them. Per the germline V gene, CDR1 is SNHLY and CDR2 is FYNNEI. This CDR3 is 13 amino acids long. In DNA, the CDR3 is TGTGCCAGCAGTGACAGAATGGGCCATGGCTACACCTTC. This sequence encodes CASSDRMGHGYTF.

This rearrangement joins TRBV14 to TRBJ1-2, with D possibly TRBD1 on 5 matching bases. Germline V CDR1 and CDR2: SGHDN, FVKESK. This CDR3 spans 13 amino acids. Between the trimmed V and J ends, which lost 2 bases and 8 bases, there was a span of 12 bases. The CDR3 region is CASSQLLDTGYTF. CDR3 bases: TGTGCCAGCAGCCAACTCCTGGACACCGGCTACACCTTC.

The genes are TRBV28 and TRBJ1-1; no clear D gene. The CDR3 contains 14 residues. V gave up 1 base and J gave up 3 bases, with 9 bases separating them. Germline assignment: CDR1 MDHEN and CDR2 SYDVKM. Here the CDR3 reads CASSLSEGYTEAFF. The DNA of the CDR3 is TGTGCCAGCAGTTTATCGGAGGGTTACACTGAAGCTTTCTTT.

The genes are TRBV6-2 or TRBV6-3 and TRBJ2-2, with D perhaps matching TRBD1 (6 bases). CDR3 length equals 15 residues. Trimming pared 0 bases from V and 2 bases from J, leaving 7 bases between. The V gene's germline CDR1 is MNHEY and CDR2 SVGEGT. CDR3 sequence: CASSYSGHNTGELFF. CDR3 DNA sequence: TGTGCCAGCAGTTACTCGGGACATAACACCGGGGAGCTGTTTTTT.

This chain uses TRBV7-9 with TRBJ1-1; 7 bases map to TRBD1. V dropped 5 bases and J dropped 3; count of bases not matched to a gene: 12. Germline V gives CDR1 SEHNR, CDR2 FQNEAQ (reference sequence). The CDR3 sequence is 16 residues long. CDR3 sequence reads: CASSPTGAGLYTEAFF. The CDR3 DNA reads as TGTGCCAGCAGCCCTACAGGGGCAGGGCTATACACTGAAGCTTTCTTT.

This chain uses TRBV3-1 with TRBJ1-1; 8 bases line up with TRBD1. After removal of 2 bases from V and 4 bases from J, the junction contained 6 bases not matched to a gene. This CDR3 has 15 residues. CDR1 is LGHDT and CDR2 is YNNKEL in the germline V gene (reference sequence). This CDR3 reads CASSQLRGLGTEAFF. In nucleotides, the CDR3 is TGTGCCAGCAGCCAACTCAGGGGGCTGGGCACTGAAGCTTTCTTT.

The chain joins TRBV29-1 to TRBJ2-1; D might be TRBD2 (7 bases). Per the germline V gene, CDR1 is SQVTM and CDR2 is ANQGSEA. V was pared by 4 bases and J by 2 bases, with 9 bases between. This CDR3 has 13 residues. In nucleotides, the CDR3 is TGCAGCGTTGGGGGGGGGCCCTACAATGAGCAGTTCTTC. Amino acids: CSVGGGPYNEQFF.

The chain uses TRBV7-2 and TRBJ2-2, with D perhaps matching TRBD2 (6 bases). Germline-derived CDR1 and CDR2 are SGHTA and FQGNSA. CDR3 size: 16 residues. The ends were cut back, 1 base at V and 4 bases at J, with 13 bases in the middle. The CDR3 sequence: CASSLEWRGGTGELFF. The CDR3 nucleotides read TGTGCCAGCAGCTTAGAATGGCGGGGCGGCACCGGGGAGCTGTTTTTT.

The rearrangement joins TRBV20-1 to TRBJ1-5; perhaps TRBD1 as D (6 bases). The germline V gene encodes CDR1 DFQATT and CDR2 SNEGSKA (reference sequence). There are 13 residues in the CDR3. The V end lost 5 bases, the J end lost 0 bases, and 8 bases lay between the germline ends. In DNA form, the CDR3 reads TGCAGTGCTGAGGACAGTAGCAATCAGCCCCAGCATTTT. Amino acids: CSAEDSSNQPQHF.

This clonotype was seen only a few times. This sequence joins TRBV28 and TRBJ1-2; no definite D call. CDR1 and CDR2 from the germline V gene are MDHEN and SYDVKM. CDR3 length equals 11 residues. V gave up 6 bases and J gave up 8 bases, with 10 bases separating them. The CDR3 DNA reads as TGTGCCAGCAGCTTAGCACGGGGCTACACCTTC. Translation: CASSLARGYTF.

The genes are TRBV10-3 and TRBJ2-5, with D perhaps TRBD2 (6 bases). The V end lost 6 bases, the J end lost 5 bases, and 10 bases lay between the germline ends. Germline V CDR1 and CDR2: ENHRY, SYGVKD. This CDR3 contains 12 residues. CDR3 amino acids: CAIREGFETQYF. CDR3 nucleotides: TGTGCCATCAGGGAGGGATTCGAGACCCAGTACTTC.

V usage is TRBV2 and J usage is TRBJ1-2; a possible D gene is TRBD1 (5 bases). V shed 7 bases and J shed 1 base, with 16 bases lying between them. In germline, CDR1 is SNHLY, CDR2 FYNNEI. This CDR3 has 15 amino acids. The CDR3 DNA reads TGTGCCAGCACCCGGGCCCAGGGAGTTAACTATGGCTACACCTTC. Its translation: CASTRAQGVNYGYTF.

As concerns this clonotype: Sequence at one end of the junction differs from germline and may be a read error. This rearrangement joins TRBV15 to TRBJ1-1; D unresolved. Germline lookup yields CDR1 LNHNV and CDR2 YYDKDF (reference sequence). The CDR3 runs 15 residues. The CDR3 coding sequence is TGTGCCACCAGGAGAGACACTACCGTTGGGGCTGAAGCTTTCTTT. This sequence encodes CATRRDTTVGAEAFF.

This clonotype was seen repeatedly, ten times or more. This rearrangement joins TRBV7-2 to TRBJ2-7, with D perhaps matching TRBD1 or TRBD2 (7 bases each). V was clipped by 4 bases and J by 6 bases, with 16 bases between them. This CDR3 region has 14 residues. Germline lookup yields CDR1 SGHTA and CDR2 FQGNSA. The CDR3 DNA sequence: TGTGCCAGCAGCTCCCTTGACAGGGAGGGCGAGCAGTACTTC. Its protein is CASSSLDREGEQYF.

The V and J genes are TRBV27 and TRBJ2-7, with 8 bases fitting TRBD1. Germline V gene sequence: CDR1 MNHEY, CDR2 SMNVEV (reference sequence). The ends lost 5 bases at V and 3 bases at J; junction bases unmatched: 12. CDR3 length: 16 amino acids. The CDR3 region is CASSPKTGEANYEQYF. Here the CDR3 DNA reads TGTGCCAGCAGTCCGAAGACAGGGGAGGCAAACTACGAGCAGTACTTC.

Regarding this clonotype: Its ends do not fully match the called genes, so a read error is possible. The chain employs TRBV6-1 and TRBJ2-7; TRBD2 matches at 12 bases. Germline-derived CDR1 and CDR2 are MNHNS and SASEGT. The CDR3 consists of 15 residues. The CDR3 DNA sequence: TGTGCCAGCAGGCCACTAGCGGGGGGTTCCTACAAGCAGTACTTC. Protein: CASRPLAGGSYKQYF.

This clonotype appeared a single time. This chain joins TRBV5-4 and TRBJ2-2; D is possibly TRBD1 or TRBD2 (5 bases each). Germline V CDR1 and CDR2: SGHNT, YYREEE (reference sequence). This CDR3 spans 16 amino acids. V gave up 4 bases and J gave up 2 bases, with 15 bases separating them. CDR3 loop: CASSLGTSINTGELFF. As DNA, the CDR3 is TGTGCCAGCAGCCTTGGGACGTCGATCAACACCGGGGAGCTGTTTTTT. The full variable domain, its missing parts supplied by reference TRBV5-4 and TRBJ2-2, is ETGVTQSPTHLIKTRGQQVTLRCSSQSGHNTVSWYQQALGQGPQFIFQYYREEENGRGNFPPRFSGLQFPNYSSELNVNALELDDSALYLCASSLGTSINTGELFFGEGSRLTVL.

The rearrangement uses TRBV2 and TRBJ2-1; 10 bases match TRBD1. V gave up 4 bases and J gave up 8 bases; unmatched junction bases: 8. Germline loops: CDR1 SNHLY, CDR2 FYNNEI. This CDR3 has 15 residues. The CDR3: CASSVGDRGSDEQFF. For the CDR3, the DNA is TGTGCCAGCAGTGTCGGGGACAGGGGTTCGGATGAGCAGTTCTTC.

The rearrangement joins TRBV4-1 to TRBJ2-5, with D possibly called TRBD1 or TRBD2 (5 bases each). The CDR3 is made up of 15 amino acids. CDR1 is MGHRA and CDR2 is YSYEKL in the germline V gene. Trimming cost V 5 bases and J 5 bases, with 18 bases left between them. CDR3 sequence: CASSSWDGGSETQYF. The CDR3 DNA follows: TGCGCCAGCAGCTCATGGGACGGTGGCAGTGAGACCCAGTACTTC.

V is TRBV27 and J is TRBJ2-3; D gene ambiguous. The CDR3 has 14 residues. Trimming removed 6 bases from V and 8 bases from J, with 18 bases in between. The germline V gene has CDR1 MNHEY and CDR2 SMNVEV (reference sequence). The CDR3 sequence is CASSSRSADGTQYF. For the CDR3, the DNA is TGTGCCAGCAGCTCGAGATCCGCCGACGGTACGCAGTATTTT.